The rows below give T cell receptor beta chains drawn from one sample of a study of cytomegalovirus exposure and HLA in healthy donors. Clones were read by immunoSEQ multiplex PCR, and TCRdb kept only the in-frame ones, dropping some. The table lists roughly 160,000 clones, 84% of them singletons. Sequenced: PBMCs. These receptors came from a boy aged 2 to 10 in good health and CMV-seronegative. The CDR3 runs from the conserved cysteine through the conserved F or W. The D gene is left open where the match is weak. For some rows the clone size is stated as once, few or many, or as a class when expanded; others skip it.

v_call	clone_size	d_call	j_call	cdr3_length	cdr3_nt	cdr3_aa
TRBV27	.	TRBD1	TRBJ2-7	13	TGTGCCAGCAGTTTCGGGACAGGCTACGAGCAGTACTTC	CASSFGTGYEQYF
TRBV20-1	.	.	TRBJ1-5	11	TGCAGTGCTTCCGGTAATCAGCCCCAGCATTTT	CSASGNQPQHF
TRBV7-3	.	TRBD2	TRBJ2-3	17	TGTGCCAGCAGCCCAAGGGGAGTAGCGGGAGTTACAGATACGCAGTATTTT	CASSPRGVAGVTDTQYF
TRBV30	.	TRBD1	TRBJ1-1	19	TGTGCCTGGAGTCAGGGGGTGTTTGTTGAAGGGGGTCTGAACACTGAAGCTTTCTTT	CAWSQGVFVEGGLNTEAFF
TRBV2	.	.	TRBJ1-3	16	TGTGCCAGCAGTTGGGGACACATCTTCTCTGGAAACACCATATATTTT	CASSWGHIFSGNTIYF
TRBV10-1	.	TRBD2	TRBJ2-1	15	TGCGCCAGCAGCGGACTAGCGGGAGGGCCCTATGAGCAGTTCTTC	CASSGLAGGPYEQFF
TRBV25-1	.	.	TRBJ2-1	14	TGTGCCAGCTCCAGTACTAGCTCCTACAATGAGCAGTTCTTC	CASSSTSSYNEQFF
TRBV4-1	.	.	TRBJ1-6	15	TGCGCCAGCAGCCCCGGGACAAAAAATAATTCACCCCTCCACTTT	CASSPGTKNNSPLHF
TRBV5-1	.	.	TRBJ2-1	15	TGCGCCAGCAGCTTGGAGGGGCCAGGGGTCAATGAGCAGTTCTTC	CASSLEGPGVNEQFF
TRBV5-1	.	.	TRBJ1-1	16	TGCGCCAGCAGCTTGGAACAGGGAGGGTTAGGCACTGAAGCTTTCTTT	CASSLEQGGLGTEAFF
TRBV27	.	TRBD1	TRBJ1-2	17	TGTGCCAGCAGACAAAGCGGCAGGGGGCAAAATAACTATGGCTACACCTTC	CASRQSGRGQNNYGYTF
TRBV5-1	few	.	TRBJ1-4	16	TGCGCCAGCAGTACAAGCGGGGGGAAGGATAATGAAAAACTGTTTTTT	CASSTSGGKDNEKLFF
TRBV6-5	.	TRBD1	TRBJ1-2	13	TGTGCCAGCAGTCGAACAGGGGGATGGGGCTACACCTTC	CASSRTGGWGYTF
TRBV4-1	once	TRBD2	TRBJ2-7	15	TGCGCCAGCAGCCAACTTAACGGGAGGGCCTACGAGCAGTACTTC	CASSQLNGRAYEQYF
TRBV4-1	medium-sized	.	TRBJ2-3	13	TGCGCCAGCAGCCAACCGGGACAAATATCGAAGTATTTT	CASSQPGQISKYF
TRBV5-1	.	TRBD1	TRBJ1-1	17	TGCGCCAGCAGCGCGAGGTTTCGACAGGGGTATAACACTGAAGCTTTCTTT	CASSARFRQGYNTEAFF
TRBV7-9	.	.	TRBJ1-1	14	TGTGCCAGCAGCTTAAATGGGGGGGACACTGAAGCTTTCTTT	CASSLNGGDTEAFF
TRBV6-1	.	TRBD2	TRBJ2-7	16	TGTGCCAGCAGTGGATTAGGGCTAGCGGCCTCCTACGAGCAGTACTTC	CASSGLGLAASYEQYF
TRBV5-1	.	.	TRBJ1-1	15	TGCGCCAGCAGCTTGGAACCAGGAATGAACACTGAAGCTTTCTTT	CASSLEPGMNTEAFF
TRBV4-1	.	TRBD1	TRBJ2-2	17	TGCGCCAGCAGCCAAACCCAGACAGGGGGAGGTACCGGGGAGCTGTTTTTT	CASSQTQTGGGTGELFF
TRBV28	.	TRBD2	TRBJ2-4	19	TGTGCCAGCAGTTTATGGGTTAGCGGGAGGGCCGGTACCAAAAACATTCAGTACTTC	CASSLWVSGRAGTKNIQYF
TRBV2	.	.	TRBJ1-4	15	TGTGCCAGCAGAACCGGGGGGACTACTAATGAAAAACTGTTTTTT	CASRTGGTTNEKLFF
TRBV19	.	.	TRBJ2-7	14	TGTGCCAGTAGTCACAGGGCCAGCTCCTACGAGCAGTACTTC	CASSHRASSYEQYF
TRBV9	.	TRBD2	TRBJ2-7	16	TGTGCCAGCAGCGTCCAACTAGCGGGAGGTACAGGCGAGCAGTACTTC	CASSVQLAGGTGEQYF
TRBV28	.	TRBD1	TRBJ2-5	15	TGTGCCAGCACCGAGGACAGGGGGCGTCAAGAGACCCAGTACTTC	CASTEDRGRQETQYF
TRBV25-1	.	.	TRBJ1-2	13	TGTGCCAGCAGTGAATATGGGGGGTATGGCTACACCTTC	CASSEYGGYGYTF
TRBV5-5	.	.	TRBJ1-5	14	TGTGCCAGCAGCTTTGGGGGGACCAATCAGCCCCAGCATTTT	CASSFGGTNQPQHF
TRBV5-1	.	.	TRBJ2-2	17	TGCGCCAGCAGCTTGGCCTTTGGCAGGTCGAACACCGGGGAGCTGTTTTTT	CASSLAFGRSNTGELFF
TRBV30	.	.	TRBJ1-1	13	TGTGCCTGGGGGGTGGGGGGACCCACTGAAGCTTTCTTT	CAWGVGGPTEAFF
TRBV5-1	.	.	TRBJ2-7	14	TGCGCCAGCAGCGTATCGACAGATTTCTACGAGCAGTACTTC	CASSVSTDFYEQYF
TRBV19	.	.	TRBJ1-1	15	TGTGCCAGTAGTTACGACGGACAGTTGAACACTGAAGCTTTCTTT	CASSYDGQLNTEAFF
TRBV27	.	.	TRBJ2-7	14	TGTGCCAGCAGCGAGACAGTTCATCCCTACGAGCAGTACTTC	CASSETVHPYEQYF
TRBV28	few	TRBD1	TRBJ1-1	14	TGTGCCAGCAGTGGACAGGATCGTGGCACTGAAGCTTTCTTT	CASSGQDRGTEAFF
TRBV6-1	few	.	TRBJ2-1	15	TGTGCCAGCAGTGAAGCTGGAGGAACCTACAATGAGCAGTTCTTC	CASSEAGGTYNEQFF
TRBV21-1	.	.	TRBJ1-2	12	TGTGCCAGCAGCAAATGCAGTAATGGCTACACCTTC	CASSKCSNGYTF
TRBV27	.	TRBD2	TRBJ2-1	20	TGTGCCAGCAGTTTATTGCCGGGACTAGCGGGAGTGAGCTCCTACAATGAGCAGTTCTTC	CASSLLPGLAGVSSYNEQFF
TRBV9	once	.	TRBJ2-1	17	TGTGCCAGCAGCGTAGCAGGGGGGTTCAGCTCCTACAATGAGCAGTTCTTC	CASSVAGGFSSYNEQFF
TRBV7-9	.	TRBD1	TRBJ1-4	18	TGTGCCAGCAGACCCAACTTATTCACAGGGGAACCGGGCGAAAAACTGTTTTTT	CASRPNLFTGEPGEKLFF
TRBV28	.	.	TRBJ2-5	14	TGTGCCAGCAGTTCCCTCAGGCGGGAAGAGACCCAGTACTTC	CASSSLRREETQYF
TRBV30	.	.	TRBJ1-6	14	TGTGCCTGGGGTAGGAGCTCCTATAATTCACCCCTCCACTTT	CAWGRSSYNSPLHF
TRBV4-1	.	.	TRBJ2-2	16	TGCGCCAGCAGCCAAGTGGGACCGGGGGAAGGCGGGGAGCTGTTTTTT	CASSQVGPGEGGELFF
TRBV11-2	.	.	TRBJ1-1	13	TGTGCCAGCAACGTATTCAGGGGTTCTGAAGCTTTCTTT	CASNVFRGSEAFF
TRBV5-1	.	.	TRBJ1-1	16	TGCGCCAGCAGCTTGGGACTGGAGGGGCGAGGGACTGAAGCTTTCTTT	CASSLGLEGRGTEAFF
TRBV9	once	.	TRBJ2-3	13	TGTGCCAGCAGCGTAACCGGGACAGATACGCAGTATTTT	CASSVTGTDTQYF
TRBV6-1	once	TRBD2	TRBJ2-5	13	TGTGCCAGCAGACGGGGGGGCGCAGAGACCCAGTACTTC	CASRRGGAETQYF
TRBV27	few	.	TRBJ2-3	14	TGTGCCAGCAGGACACTAGCTCTCACAGATACGCAGTATTTT	CASRTLALTDTQYF
TRBV5-6	.	TRBD2	TRBJ2-1	13	TGTGCCAGCAGCTTAACTAGCGTGGATGAGCAGTTCTTC	CASSLTSVDEQFF
TRBV28	.	TRBD1	TRBJ1-5	13	TGTGCCAGCAGACCACAGGGGGCCGATCCCCAGCATTTT	CASRPQGADPQHF
TRBV2	.	TRBD2	TRBJ2-7	15	TGTGCCAGCAGTGAGGAGCGGGAAAGTGTATACGAGCAGTACTTC	CASSEERESVYEQYF
TRBV18	.	TRBD2	TRBJ2-3	16	TGTGCCAGCTCACCAAGAGCGGGAGGGCAGGAAGATACGCAGTATTTT	CASSPRAGGQEDTQYF
TRBV29-1	.	TRBD1	TRBJ1-1	16	TGCAGCGTATGGGGACAGCCGGGACAGGTGAACACTGAAGCTTTCTTT	CSVWGQPGQVNTEAFF
TRBV18	once	TRBD1	TRBJ2-7	14	TGTGCCAGCTCGGGGACAGGGGCCTCCTACGAGCAGTACTTC	CASSGTGASYEQYF
TRBV29-1	.	TRBD2	TRBJ2-1	18	TGCAGCGTTGAAGAACGAGCGGGAGTCCGGGGGTCCTACAATGAGCAGTTCTTC	CSVEERAGVRGSYNEQFF
TRBV5-4	once	TRBD1	TRBJ1-4	14	TGTGCCAGCAGTGTTGGGACAGGGAATGAAAAACTGTTTTTT	CASSVGTGNEKLFF
TRBV4-2	.	.	TRBJ2-4	16	TGTGCCAGCAGCCAAGATCTCCCAGGGACTGTGAACATTCAGTACTTC	CASSQDLPGTVNIQYF
TRBV6-1	.	TRBD2	TRBJ2-1	15	TGTGCCAGCAGTGAACTGGCGGGAGTTGACAATGAGCAGTTCTTC	CASSELAGVDNEQFF
TRBV5-4	once	TRBD1	TRBJ2-1	15	TGTGCCAGCAGCTTGTGGGACAGCAGGTTGTATGAGCAGTTCTTC	CASSLWDSRLYEQFF